These T cell receptor beta chains were read from a single sample in a study of cytomegalovirus exposure and HLA in healthy donors. Libraries were prepared by immunoSEQ multiplex PCR; TCRdb keeps only in-frame clonotypes and omits some of them. The sample yields roughly 200,000 clones, more than 80% seen once. Sequencing was carried out using PBMCs. The receptors originated from a man aged 25 to 40 in good health and CMV-seronegative. Each CDR3 is given with its conserved first and last residue. A D gene is named only where the DNA matches it firmly. Part of the rows lack a size; the others show once, few, many or a class for expanded clones.

clone size: few
J gene: TRBJ1-2
D gene: -
V gene: TRBV5-1
CDR3 protein: CASRFLVGDTYGYTF
CDR3 DNA: TGCGCCAGCAGATTCTTAGTAGGGGATACCTATGGCTACACCTTC

clone size: -
J gene: TRBJ2-3
D gene: TRBD2
V gene: TRBV10-2
CDR3 protein: CASSESSGGGTDTQYF
CDR3 DNA: TGCGCCAGCAGTGAGTCGAGCGGGGGCGGCACAGATACGCAGTATTTT

clone size: few
J gene: TRBJ1-5
D gene: -
V gene: TRBV7-9
CDR3 protein: CASSFWRGSGQPQHF
CDR3 DNA: TGTGCCAGCAGCTTCTGGCGAGGGTCAGGACAGCCCCAGCATTTT

clone size: -
J gene: TRBJ2-7
D gene: -
V gene: TRBV27
CDR3 protein: CASSLSSSSYEQYF
CDR3 DNA: TGTGCCAGCAGTTTATCATCCAGCTCCTACGAGCAGTACTTC

clone size: -
J gene: TRBJ2-6
D gene: -
V gene: TRBV28
CDR3 protein: CASRPMGSGASVLTF
CDR3 DNA: TGTGCCAGCAGACCCATGGGCTCTGGGGCCAGCGTCCTGACTTTC

clone size: -
J gene: TRBJ2-7
D gene: -
V gene: TRBV7-8
CDR3 protein: CASSLAFGQKLYEQYF
CDR3 DNA: TGTGCCAGCAGCTTAGCCTTTGGACAGAAATTATACGAGCAGTACTTC

clone size: -
J gene: TRBJ2-3
D gene: -
V gene: TRBV28
CDR3 protein: CASSLRWTDTQYF
CDR3 DNA: TGTGCCAGCAGTTTGAGGTGGACAGATACGCAGTATTTT

clone size: -
J gene: TRBJ1-6
D gene: -
V gene: TRBV30
CDR3 protein: CAWHRQDCPLHF
CDR3 DNA: TGTGCCTGGCATCGACAGGATTGTCCCCTCCACTTT

clone size: -
J gene: TRBJ1-5
D gene: TRBD1
V gene: TRBV9
CDR3 protein: CASSVGTGSNQPQHF
CDR3 DNA: TGTGCCAGCAGCGTAGGGACAGGGAGCAATCAGCCCCAGCATTTT

clone size: -
J gene: TRBJ2-5
D gene: TRBD2
V gene: TRBV7-2
CDR3 protein: CASSLTGGLAETQYF
CDR3 DNA: TGTGCCAGCAGCTTAACGGGGGGGCTAGCCGAGACCCAGTACTTC

clone size: -
J gene: TRBJ2-1
D gene: TRBD2
V gene: TRBV7-9
CDR3 protein: CASSLSGGAGNEQFF
CDR3 DNA: TGTGCCAGCAGCCTTAGCGGGGGGGCAGGGAATGAGCAGTTCTTC

clone size: -
J gene: TRBJ2-7
D gene: TRBD2
V gene: TRBV27
CDR3 protein: CASSLSPSGGGSYEQYF
CDR3 DNA: TGTGCCAGCAGTTTATCCCCTAGCGGGGGCGGCTCCTACGAGCAGTACTTC

clone size: -
J gene: TRBJ1-1
D gene: -
V gene: TRBV2
CDR3 protein: CASKNERVPSMNTEAFF
CDR3 DNA: TGTGCCAGCAAGAACGAGCGGGTTCCCAGTATGAACACTGAAGCTTTCTTT

clone size: once
J gene: TRBJ1-1
D gene: -
V gene: TRBV27
CDR3 protein: CASSQRVTGNTEAFF
CDR3 DNA: TGTGCCAGCAGTCAGCGCGTGACAGGGAACACTGAAGCTTTCTTT

clone size: -
J gene: TRBJ2-2
D gene: TRBD2
V gene: TRBV7-9
CDR3 protein: CASSFAGVKAGELFF
CDR3 DNA: TGTGCCAGCAGTTTCGCGGGGGTAAAAGCCGGGGAGCTGTTTTTT

clone size: -
J gene: TRBJ2-2
D gene: TRBD1
V gene: TRBV7-9
CDR3 protein: CASSLVGTGKRTGELFF
CDR3 DNA: TGTGCCAGCAGCTTAGTTGGGACAGGGAAGCGGACCGGGGAGCTGTTTTTT